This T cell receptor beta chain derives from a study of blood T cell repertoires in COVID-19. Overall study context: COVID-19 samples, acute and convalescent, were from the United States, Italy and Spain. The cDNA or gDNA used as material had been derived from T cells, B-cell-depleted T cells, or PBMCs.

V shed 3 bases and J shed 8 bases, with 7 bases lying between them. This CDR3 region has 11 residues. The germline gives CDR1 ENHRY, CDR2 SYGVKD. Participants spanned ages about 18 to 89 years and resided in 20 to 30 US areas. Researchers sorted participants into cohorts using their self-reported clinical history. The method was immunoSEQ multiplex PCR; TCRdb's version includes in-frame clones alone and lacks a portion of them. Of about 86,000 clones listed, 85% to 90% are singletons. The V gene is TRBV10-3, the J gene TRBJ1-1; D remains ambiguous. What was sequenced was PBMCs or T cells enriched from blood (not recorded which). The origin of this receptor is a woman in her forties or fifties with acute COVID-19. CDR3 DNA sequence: TGTGCCATCAGTGAAGAGATAGAAGCTTTCTTT. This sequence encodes CAISEEIEAFF.